The 8 T cell receptor beta chains below were found in one sample sequenced in a study of blood T cell repertoires in COVID-19. Profiled with immunoSEQ multiplex PCR; TCRdb holds only in-frame clones, not every one. The sample has 220,000 or so clones, more than 75% seen once. Sequences were obtained from peripheral blood. Receptor source: a man between 45 and 60 years old who had recovered from COVID-19.

The chain combines TRBV5-4 with TRBJ1-3; no definite D call. This CDR3 is built from 15 residues. Deletions cut 4 bases from V and 0 bases from J, with 11 bases between. From germline, CDR1 is SGHNT and CDR2 YYREEE (reference sequence). Here the CDR3 reads CASSAGLTSGNTIYF. The CDR3 bases are TGTGCCAGCAGCGCTGGACTGACCTCTGGAAACACCATATATTTT.

The chain is built from TRBV27 and TRBJ2-3; 7 bases are a match to TRBD2. The germline gives CDR1 MNHEY, CDR2 SMNVEV (reference sequence). With V trimmed by 5 bases and J by 5 bases, 10 bases remained unmatched. The CDR3 totals 15 residues. The DNA of the CDR3 is TGTGCCAGCAGTCAGAGGACGGGAGGTGGAGATACGCAGTATTTT. This sequence encodes CASSQRTGGGDTQYF.

The chain recombines TRBV6-5 with TRBJ2-7; 15 positions agree with TRBD2. J was trimmed by 10 bases and V by 6 bases; bases with no gene match: 7. The CDR3 contains 14 residues. CDR1 and CDR2 (germline): MNHEY, SVGAGI. Written as DNA, the CDR3 is TGTGCCAGCAGCCTGGGACTAGCGGGAGGTATCCAGTACTTC. Encoded protein: CASSLGLAGGIQYF.

The CDR3 DNA reads TGTGCCAGCAGCGCCAGGGTAAACTATGGCTACACCTTC. Its protein is CASSARVNYGYTF. The V call is TRBV6-5, the J call TRBJ1-2, with D possibly TRBD1 on 5 matching bases. In germline, CDR1 is MNHEY, CDR2 SVGAGI. The CDR3 runs 13 residues. V was pared by 6 bases and J by 2 bases, with 10 bases between.

The rearrangement links TRBV19 to TRBJ2-2; 12 bases align to TRBD2. V gave up 6 bases and J gave up 6 bases; unmatched junction bases: 8. Per the germline V gene, CDR1 is LNHDA and CDR2 is SQIVND (reference sequence). The CDR3 has 16 amino acids. The CDR3 is CASRRLAGEGSGELFF. As DNA, the CDR3 is TGTGCCAGTAGACGACTAGCGGGAGAAGGTTCCGGGGAGCTGTTTTTT.

This chain joins TRBV5-4 and TRBJ1-4, with 7 bases that match TRBD1. Unmatched junction bases numbered 2, after V lost 3 bases and J lost 3 bases. The germline gives CDR1 SGHNT, CDR2 YYREEE (reference sequence). This CDR3 is 14 amino acids long. CDR3 amino acids: CASSSGQSNEKLFF. Written as DNA, the CDR3 is TGTGCCAGCAGCTCGGGACAGTCTAATGAAAAACTGTTTTTT.

The chain uses TRBV29-1 and TRBJ2-1, with TRBD1 matching 9 bases. There are 13 residues in the CDR3. J was trimmed by 8 bases and V by 7 bases; bases with no gene match: 9. Germline values: CDR1 SQVTM, CDR2 ANQGSEA. The CDR3 spells CSANPTGGDEQFF. Here the CDR3 DNA reads TGCAGCGCGAACCCGACAGGGGGGGATGAGCAGTTCTTC.

The chain uses TRBV7-8 and TRBJ1-5; 7 nucleotides line up with TRBD1. CDR3 length: 17 amino acids. The germline V gene has CDR1 SGHVS and CDR2 FQNEAQ. The V gene end was trimmed by 1 base and the J gene end by 1 base; junction bases not matched to a gene: 7. CDR3 in amino acids: CASSLDRQGVSNQPQHF. Here the CDR3 DNA reads TGTGCCAGCAGCTTAGATCGCCAGGGGGTCAGCAATCAGCCCCAGCATTTT.